This T cell receptor beta chain was recorded in a study of T-cell reconstitution after alpha-beta-depleted transplantation in children. Trimming took off 1 base at V and 12 bases at J, with 19 bases between the two ends. The CDR3 loop spans 14 amino acids. CDR1 and CDR2 from the germline V gene are MNHEY and SMNVEV (reference sequence). A few counts support this clonotype. Unique molecular identifiers were incorporated during preparation of the TCRbeta library. TCRdb reprocessed the PCR reads via MiXCR and lists one record per CDR3 protein. The table shows about 500,000 distinct CDR3 sequences, with about 33% occurring only once.

The TCR originated in a human donor who donated a stem cell graft to a child with aplastic anemia. The specimen comprised PBMCs from the stem cell graft donor, sampled from the stem cell graft. V gene TRBV27 combines with J gene TRBJ2-7; D remains unclear. The CDR3 nucleotides read TGTGCCAGCAGTTTATGGCCTGGACCTCCCTGCTCGTACTTC. Amino acids: CASSLWPGPPCSYF.